A single sample is the source of the 21 T cell receptor beta chains below, sequenced in a study of T cell clones after liver transplantation. Method: immunoSEQ multiplex PCR; TCRdb's copy keeps in-frame clones and lacks some. The table has fewer than 70,000 clones, around 75% seen once. The sequencing here drew on CD4+ T cells from blood, taken before liver transplant. The receptors originated from a human donor who received a liver transplant.

The rearrangement joins TRBV7-8 to TRBJ1-1, with D hard to call. V was clipped by 5 bases and J by 6 bases, with 16 bases between them. Germline V gene sequence: CDR1 SGHVS, CDR2 FQNEAQ. CDR3 length equals 14 residues. CDR3 sequence reads: CASSMKRGLAEAFF. CDR3 bases: TGTGCCAGCAGCATGAAGAGAGGGCTCGCTGAAGCTTTCTTT.

This clone has just a few counts. The V gene is TRBV9, the J gene TRBJ1-4; D is unclear. Germline V gene data show CDR1 as SGDLS and CDR2 as YYNGEE. This CDR3 region has 16 residues. Trimming took off 1 base at V and 4 bases at J, with 14 bases between the two ends. The CDR3 DNA is TGTGCCAGCAGCGTAAGCCATTCTCCTAATAATGAAAAACTGTTTTTT. It is translated as CASSVSHSPNNEKLFF.

The chain links TRBV19 to TRBJ1-6; D perhaps matches TRBD1 (6 bases). The V end lost 7 bases, the J end lost 7 bases, and 14 bases lay between the germline ends. Germline V gives CDR1 LNHDA, CDR2 SQIVND (reference sequence). This CDR3 region has 14 residues. The CDR3 here is CASNLGRGNSPLHF. The CDR3 region has the DNA TGTGCCAGTAACCTCGGGAGGGGGAATTCACCCCTCCACTTT.

The V call is TRBV27, the J call TRBJ1-1, with 9 bases aligning to TRBD1. The V gene end was trimmed by 6 bases and the J gene end by 8 bases; junction bases not matched to a gene: 4. The length of the CDR3 is 12 residues. CDR1 is MNHEY and CDR2 is SMNVEV in the germline V gene (reference sequence). The CDR3 DNA reads TGTGCCAGCAGGGACACAGGGGGCGAAGCTTTCTTT. Amino acid sequence: CASRDTGGEAFF.

The chain uses TRBV27 and TRBJ2-1; 13 bases are shared with TRBD2. This CDR3 has 18 amino acids. V was clipped by 1 base and J by 3 bases; unmatched bases: 6. Germline loops: CDR1 MNHEY, CDR2 SMNVEV (reference sequence). DNA of the CDR3: TGTGCCAGCAGTTTATTGACTAGCGGGGGGCCCATCTACAATGAGCAGTTCTTC. Amino acid sequence: CASSLLTSGGPIYNEQFF.

The rearrangement uses TRBV9 and TRBJ1-1; D not certain. The V gene lost 0 bases and the J gene lost 1 base, with 7 bases spanning the gap. Germline V gene data show CDR1 as SGDLS and CDR2 as YYNGEE. The CDR3 length is 14 residues. The chain's CDR3 is CASSVAPGNTEAFF. The CDR3 nucleotides are TGTGCCAGCAGCGTAGCTCCGGGGAACACTGAAGCTTTCTTT.

V gene TRBV7-2 combines with J gene TRBJ2-3; D perhaps matches TRBD2 (5 bases). CDR1 is SGHTA, CDR2 FQGNSA, per germline. The CDR3 is 15 amino acids. Trimming shortened V by 4 bases and J by 1 base, and 12 bases separated the two germline ends. CDR3 sequence: CASSSRAGGTDTQYF. CDR3 nucleotides: TGTGCCAGCAGCTCTCGGGCCGGGGGCACAGATACGCAGTATTTT.

V usage is TRBV10-1 and J usage is TRBJ2-7; 10 nucleotides match TRBD1. Germline lookup yields CDR1 WNHNN and CDR2 SYGVQD (reference sequence). CDR3 length equals 13 residues. V shed 8 bases, J shed 2 bases, and the junction held 3 bases outside the gene matches. The CDR3 spells CASPGTGAYEQYF. CDR3 DNA: TGCGCCAGCCCCGGGACAGGGGCCTACGAGCAGTACTTC.

The chain combines TRBV9 with TRBJ1-3, with TRBD1 identical over 7 bases. CDR3 length equals 15 residues. V shed 2 bases and J 2 bases; nucleotides not matched to a gene: 4. The germline V gene encodes CDR1 SGDLS and CDR2 YYNGEE. In nucleotides, the CDR3 is TGTGCCAGCAGCGTGACAGGACAGGCTGGAAACACCATATATTTT. It yields the protein CASSVTGQAGNTIYF. The entire variable domain, with the rest obtained from reference TRBV9 and TRBJ1-3, is as follows: DSGVTQTPKHLITATGQRVTLRCSPRSGDLSVYWYQQSLDQGLQFLIQYYNGEERAKGNILERFSAQQFPDLHSELNLSSLELGDSALYFCASSVTGQAGNTIYFGEGSWLTVV.

The J gene is TRBJ2-1, the V gene TRBV28; D perhaps matches TRBD1 (6 bases). Germline V gene lookup returns CDR1 MDHEN and CDR2 SYDVKM. The CDR3 sequence is 16 residues long. Trimming removed 6 bases at V and 7 bases at J, with 22 bases between. The DNA for the CDR3 is TGTGCCAGCAGATCCCCGGGACACGCAAGGCGGAATGAGCAGTTCTTC. This sequence encodes CASRSPGHARRNEQFF.

The chain combines TRBV7-3 with TRBJ1-2; D is perhaps TRBD1 (6 bases). V lost 3 bases and J 7 bases, leaving 12 bases between the germline ends. There are 13 residues in the CDR3. The germline V gene encodes CDR1 SGHTA and CDR2 FQGTGA. The CDR3, as DNA: TGTGCCAGCAGCTTGAAGGCAGGGGTTGGCTACACCTTC. It encodes CASSLKAGVGYTF.

The V call is TRBV7-8, the J call TRBJ1-1; 7 nucleotides agree with TRBD1. Looked up from germline, CDR1 is SGHVS and CDR2 is FQNEAQ. The CDR3 is 14 residues long. Trimming removed 2 bases from V and 6 bases from J; junction bases left unmatched: 6. The CDR3 protein is CASSLRGRNPEAFF. CDR3 bases: TGTGCCAGCAGCTTAAGGGGGCGAAACCCTGAAGCTTTCTTT.

V usage is TRBV7-9 and J usage is TRBJ2-2; D might be TRBD1 (5 bases). CDR3 length: 15 residues. The V end was cut by 0 bases, the J end by 8 bases, with 13 bases between. Germline V gene sequence: CDR1 SEHNR, CDR2 FQNEAQ (reference sequence). CDR3 amino acids: CASSLAPTGEGELFF. The DNA for the CDR3 is TGTGCCAGCAGCTTAGCTCCCACAGGAGAAGGGGAGCTGTTTTTT.

This clone was counted between two and nine times. The CDR3 DNA is TGTGCCAGCAGCGGTCTGCGACAGGGGTACACTGAAGCTTTCTTT. It encodes CASSGLRQGYTEAFF. The rearrangement uses TRBV11-2 and TRBJ1-1; TRBD1 aligns across 8 bases. This CDR3 contains 15 residues. Germline V gives CDR1 SGHAT, CDR2 FQNNGV. The V gene end was trimmed by 5 bases and the J gene end by 3 bases; junction bases not matched to a gene: 8.

V is TRBV18 and J is TRBJ2-7, with 7 bases lining up with TRBD1. The V and J ends lost 3 bases and 4 bases, in that order; junction bases with no gene match: 3. CDR3 length equals 13 residues. Per the germline V gene, CDR1 is KGHSH and CDR2 is LQKENI. CDR3 protein: CASSPGTDYEQYF. In DNA, the CDR3 is TGTGCCAGCTCACCCGGGACAGATTACGAGCAGTACTTC.

The gene calls are TRBV6-4 and TRBJ1-1, with TRBD1 as a possible D gene (5 bases). The CDR3 has 15 residues. Trimming left V 3 bases short and J 4 bases short, with 15 bases between. Germline assignment: CDR1 MRHNA and CDR2 SNTAGT. The CDR3 reads CASSEVEGPGTEAFF. For the CDR3, the DNA is TGTGCCAGCAGTGAGGTGGAGGGGCCAGGCACTGAAGCTTTCTTT.

CDR3 protein: CASSITGDSTDTQYF. CDR3 in DNA: TGTGCCAGCAGTATCACAGGGGACAGCACAGATACGCAGTATTTT. The chain is built from TRBV11-2 and TRBJ2-3; TRBD1 matches 7 bases. Trimming at V came to 6 bases and at J to 0 bases, leaving 6 bases not matched to a gene. The CDR3 consists of 15 residues. Germline lookup yields CDR1 SGHAT and CDR2 FQNNGV.

In its sample, this clone was seen once. The chain combines TRBV4-1 with TRBJ2-1; 12 nucleotides match TRBD2. The CDR3 is 16 residues long. Germline CDR1 is MGHRA and CDR2 is YSYEKL. V lost 1 base to trimming and J lost 5 bases; unmatched junction nucleotides: 3. The CDR3 protein is CASSQVPSGGDNEQFF. In DNA, the CDR3 is TGCGCCAGCAGCCAAGTGCCTAGCGGGGGGGACAATGAGCAGTTCTTC.

The chain is built from TRBV10-3 and TRBJ2-7; TRBD2 agrees at 9 bases. Germline-derived CDR1 and CDR2 are ENHRY and SYGVKD. V shed 0 bases, J shed 2 bases, and the junction held 5 bases outside the gene matches. The CDR3 loop spans 16 amino acids. The CDR3 DNA is TGTGCCATCAGTGAGTCCAGGACTAGCGACGCCTACGAGCAGTACTTC. As protein: CAISESRTSDAYEQYF.

This rearrangement joins TRBV7-9 to TRBJ1-5; 7 positions match TRBD1. The CDR3 is made up of 15 amino acids. Losses at the gene ends were 5 bases for V and 4 bases for J; bases not matched to a gene: 8. Germline CDR1 reads SEHNR; CDR2 reads FQNEAQ (reference sequence). CDR3 in amino acids: CASSGDRVPNQPQHF. CDR3 sequence (DNA): TGTGCCAGCAGCGGCGACAGGGTTCCTAATCAGCCCCAGCATTTT.

This rearrangement joins TRBV5-1 to TRBJ2-7; TRBD1 matches at 9 bases. CDR1 and CDR2 (germline): SGHRS, YFSETQ. There are 16 residues in the CDR3. After removal of 4 bases from V and 2 bases from J, the junction contained 10 bases not matched to a gene. CDR3 nucleotides: TGCGCCAGCAGCCCTACACCGGGACAGGGTGCCTACGAGCAGTACTTC. Residues: CASSPTPGQGAYEQYF.